These 27 T cell receptor beta chains share one sample of origin, sequenced in a study of blood T cell repertoires in COVID-19. Profiling relied on immunoSEQ multiplex PCR, and the TCRdb table lists in-frame clones only, not all of them. The table lists about 200,000 clones, 87% of them singletons. Sample: PBMCs or T cells enriched from blood (not recorded which). Source of these receptors: a woman younger than 45 who had recovered from COVID-19.

This clone was found once. V and J are TRBV24-1 and TRBJ2-3; 8 positions match TRBD1. Trimming removed 4 bases from V and 2 bases from J; junction bases left unmatched: 7. The germline V gene encodes CDR1 KGHDR and CDR2 SFDVKD. This CDR3 has 16 amino acids. The CDR3 is CATSDWTGTNTDTQYF. The CDR3 DNA reads as TGTGCCACCAGTGACTGGACAGGGACGAACACAGATACGCAGTATTTT.

The rearrangement uses TRBV9 and TRBJ2-7; the match to TRBD2 covers 9 bases. With V trimmed by 0 bases and J by 3 bases, 19 bases remained unmatched. There are 20 residues in the CDR3. Per the germline V gene, CDR1 is SGDLS and CDR2 is YYNGEE. The CDR3 reads CASSVEERGAGPSNDYEQYF. The CDR3 bases are TGTGCCAGCAGCGTAGAGGAGCGGGGGGCCGGACCCTCAAACGACTACGAGCAGTACTTC.

This clone occurred once. The genes are TRBV7-2 and TRBJ1-1; 9 bases fit TRBD1. Germline V gene sequence: CDR1 SGHTA, CDR2 FQGNSA. The V gene end was trimmed by 4 bases and the J gene end by 4 bases; junction bases not matched to a gene: 13. The CDR3 has 17 amino acids. The CDR3 DNA follows: TGTGCCAGCAGCTCATTGCCGGGACAGGGAGTAACCACTGAAGCTTTCTTT. Protein product: CASSSLPGQGVTTEAFF.

J is TRBJ2-3 and V is TRBV7-6; the D gene is possibly TRBD2 (5 bases). Germline-derived CDR1 and CDR2 are SGHVS and FNYEAQ. V was clipped by 1 base and J by 0 bases, with 11 bases between them. The CDR3 spans 16 residues. The CDR3 spells CASSLGRQPSTDTQYF. The CDR3 DNA reads as TGTGCCAGCAGCTTAGGGAGGCAGCCTAGCACAGATACGCAGTATTTT.

This clone came up once. This chain uses TRBV2 with TRBJ1-2, with 8 bases identical to TRBD1. Germline assignment: CDR1 SNHLY and CDR2 FYNNEI. The V and J ends lost 4 bases and 8 bases, in that order; junction bases with no gene match: 3. This CDR3 is 12 amino acids long. The CDR3 DNA reads TGTGCCAGCAGTGGACAGGGGCGCGGCTACACCTTC. Amino acids: CASSGQGRGYTF.

The chain couples TRBV30 to TRBJ2-1; 9 bases agree with TRBD2. The V segment lost 7 bases and the J segment 5 bases; nucleotides outside the gene matches: 9. CDR1 and CDR2 from the germline V gene are GTSNPN and SVGIG (reference sequence). The CDR3 totals 14 residues. CDR3 in amino acids: CASAVGLANNEQFF. The CDR3 DNA follows: TGTGCCTCCGCGGTGGGACTAGCAAACAATGAGCAGTTCTTC.

V usage is TRBV12-3 or TRBV12-4 and J usage is TRBJ2-2; D unclear. Trimming shortened V by 5 bases and J by 4 bases, and 8 bases separated the two germline ends. There are 13 residues in the CDR3. The CDR3 coding sequence is TGTGCCAGCAGTCTCATAGCCACCGGGGAGCTGTTTTTT. Protein: CASSLIATGELFF.

V usage is TRBV5-6 and J usage is TRBJ2-7, with 12 bases matching TRBD1. Unmatched junction bases numbered 8, after V lost 4 bases and J lost 3 bases. The CDR3 runs 16 residues. Germline lookup yields CDR1 SGHDT and CDR2 YYEEEE. DNA of the CDR3: TGTGCCAGCAGCGCGGGACAGGGGGCCAAGCTCTACGAGCAGTACTTC. It translates to CASSAGQGAKLYEQYF.

The V gene is TRBV11-3, the J gene TRBJ1-4, with D possibly matching TRBD1 (6 bases). CDR1 is SGHNT and CDR2 is YENEEA in the germline V gene. This CDR3 has 17 residues. V was pared by 5 bases and J by 3 bases, with 19 bases between. Here the CDR3 reads CASSRNLRGGSNEKLFF. DNA of the CDR3: TGTGCCAGCAGCCGTAACCTTAGGGGGGGCTCTAATGAAAAACTGTTTTTT.

The chain links TRBV7-2 to TRBJ1-6, with 7 bases that match TRBD1. V was pared by 3 bases and J by 8 bases, with 7 bases of the junction left unmatched. Germline CDR1 reads SGHTA; CDR2 reads FQGNSA. This CDR3 comprises 15 residues. The CDR3 loop reads CASSLVRGRDSPLHF. In DNA, the CDR3 is TGTGCCAGCAGCTTGGTCAGGGGGAGAGATTCACCCCTCCACTTT.

The rearrangement joins TRBV24-1 to TRBJ2-5; D may be TRBD1 (6 bases). CDR1 is KGHDR and CDR2 is SFDVKD in the germline V gene. V lost 7 bases and J 5 bases, leaving 19 bases between the germline ends. The CDR3 runs to 15 residues. CDR3 sequence: CATSGGIRGWETQYF. Written as DNA, the CDR3 is TGTGCCACCAGCGGAGGTATCAGGGGCTGGGAGACCCAGTACTTC.

This clone has just one count. The CDR3 DNA reads as TGTGCCAGCAGCCCTAGACAGGGGGAAAAACTGTTTTTT. Its translation is CASSPRQGEKLFF. V usage is TRBV11-3 and J usage is TRBJ1-4; 8 bases align to TRBD1. This CDR3 contains 13 residues. Germline V gives CDR1 SGHNT, CDR2 YENEEA. V shed 5 bases and J 8 bases; nucleotides not matched to a gene: 4.

The chain recombines TRBV7-2 with TRBJ1-2; 9 bases agree with TRBD1. CDR1 and CDR2 (germline): SGHTA, FQGNSA. Trimming removed 5 bases from V and 0 bases from J; junction bases left unmatched: 7. The CDR3 has 16 amino acids. In DNA, the CDR3 is TGTGCCAGCAGCCTGCATAGACAGGGGGCTAACTATGGCTACACCTTC. Its translation is CASSLHRQGANYGYTF.

The J gene is TRBJ2-1, the V gene TRBV27; D possibly corresponds to TRBD1 (5 bases). CDR1 and CDR2 (germline): MNHEY, SMNVEV (reference sequence). The length of the CDR3 is 13 residues. V was cut by 2 bases and J by 7 bases, with 9 bases left in between. The CDR3 loop is CASSLGAGNEQFF. The CDR3, as DNA: TGTGCCAGCAGTTTAGGTGCAGGGAATGAGCAGTTCTTC.

The J gene is TRBJ2-7, the V gene TRBV13; TRBD2 agrees at 14 bases. CDR3 length: 14 residues. V lost 3 bases to trimming and J lost 6 bases; unmatched junction nucleotides: 1. Germline assignment: CDR1 PRHDT and CDR2 FYEKMQ (reference sequence). Written as DNA, the CDR3 is TGTGCCAGCAGCTTCGGGACTAGCGGGAGCGAGCAGTACTTC. Translation: CASSFGTSGSEQYF. The full variable domain, rest sourced from reference TRBV13 and TRBJ2-7, is AAGVIQSPRHLIKEKRETATLKCYPIPRHDTVYWYQQGPGQDPQFLISFYEKMQSDKGSIPDRFSAQQFSDYHSELNMSSLELGDSALYFCASSFGTSGSEQYFGPGTRLTVT.

The chain uses TRBV9 and TRBJ1-2; D possibly corresponds to TRBD1 (5 bases). Per the germline V gene, CDR1 is SGDLS and CDR2 is YYNGEE. This CDR3 comprises 13 residues. V lost 1 base to trimming and J lost 7 bases, with 11 bases between them. CDR3 region: CASSVSDITGYTF. CDR3 DNA sequence: TGTGCCAGCAGCGTATCGGACATCACTGGCTACACCTTC.

A single count supports this clone. This CDR3 is CASSRTGAGNTIYF. The CDR3 DNA reads TGTGCCAGCAGTCGTACAGGGGCTGGAAACACCATATATTTT. The chain employs TRBV6-5 and TRBJ1-3; 7 bases agree with TRBD1. Germline loops: CDR1 MNHEY, CDR2 SVGAGI. CDR3 size: 14 residues. J was trimmed by 2 bases and V by 5 bases; bases with no gene match: 3.

The chain links TRBV19 to TRBJ1-1, with 8 bases identical to TRBD1. The CDR3 is 14 amino acids. J gave up 6 bases and V 7 bases, and 10 bases lay outside the gene matches. Germline CDR1 reads LNHDA; CDR2 reads SQIVND (reference sequence). The CDR3 DNA sequence: TGTGCCAGTACTCGACAGGAGACAGGGGCTGAAGCTTTCTTT. It specifies CASTRQETGAEAFF.

This clone was recorded once. V usage is TRBV18 and J usage is TRBJ2-7, with a possible D match to TRBD2 (6 bases). CDR1 is KGHSH, CDR2 LQKENI, per germline. This CDR3 contains 13 residues. The ends were cut back, 3 bases at V and 5 bases at J, with 11 bases in the middle. CDR3: CASSPLAGHEQYF. CDR3 nucleotide sequence: TGTGCCAGCTCACCCCTGGCGGGGCACGAGCAGTACTTC.

The count of this clone is one. The chain employs TRBV11-3 and TRBJ2-5, with D possibly TRBD2 on 5 matching bases. The CDR3 runs to 13 residues. V shed 5 bases and J shed 4 bases, with 11 bases lying between them. Looked up from germline, CDR1 is SGHNT and CDR2 is YENEEA. The CDR3 sequence is CASSRGRRETQYF. The CDR3 region has the DNA TGTGCCAGCAGCAGAGGGCGGCGAGAGACCCAGTACTTC.

This chain uses TRBV27 with TRBJ1-1, with 8 bases identical to TRBD1. Germline V lookup: CDR1 MNHEY, CDR2 SMNVEV (reference sequence). CDR3 length: 16 residues. The junction had 7 bases not matched to a gene; V was cut back by 4 bases and J by 0 bases. The CDR3 is CASSSDRVLMNTEAFF. CDR3 sequence (DNA): TGTGCCAGCAGTTCGGACAGGGTACTTATGAACACTGAAGCTTTCTTT.

This rearrangement joins TRBV5-1 to TRBJ2-2, with 10 bases identical to TRBD2. The CDR3 covers 15 residues. Looked up from germline, CDR1 is SGHRS and CDR2 is YFSETQ. The V segment lost 2 bases and the J segment 7 bases; nucleotides outside the gene matches: 5. CDR3 in DNA: TGCGCCAGCAGCTTCAGCGGGGGGGCAGACGGGGAGCTGTTTTTT. It is translated as CASSFSGGADGELFF.

A word on this clone: Other DNA variants within this sample encode the same CDR3. This chain connects TRBV7-9 to TRBJ1-2, with 7 bases fitting TRBD1. With V trimmed by 4 bases and J by 4 bases, 3 bases remained unmatched. The germline V gene encodes CDR1 SEHNR and CDR2 FQNEAQ (reference sequence). The CDR3 covers 13 residues. CDR3 coding DNA: TGTGCCAGCAGCTCGACAGGGCTCTATGGCTACACCTTC. Encoded protein: CASSSTGLYGYTF.

This clone was detected a few times. V gene TRBV9 combines with J gene TRBJ1-5; 7 positions agree with TRBD1. CDR1 is SGDLS and CDR2 is YYNGEE in the germline V gene. J was trimmed by 0 bases and V by 6 bases; bases with no gene match: 18. The CDR3 runs to 19 residues. The CDR3 loop is CASTTPPGQPPYSNQPQHF. The CDR3, as DNA: TGTGCCAGCACCACACCTCCGGGACAGCCTCCCTATAGCAATCAGCCCCAGCATTTT.

The chain's CDR3 is CASSLTRASGNTIYF. The CDR3 coding sequence is TGTGCCAGCAGCTTGACGAGGGCCTCTGGAAACACCATATATTTT. The V call is TRBV7-9, the J call TRBJ1-3, with unresolved D. Germline CDR1 is SEHNR and CDR2 is FQNEAQ (reference sequence). The V end lost 3 bases, the J end lost 0 bases, and 9 bases lay between the germline ends. CDR3 length: 15 residues.

This clone has only one observation. V and J are TRBV25-1 and TRBJ2-5; weak D call: TRBD2 (6 bases). CDR3 length: 13 amino acids. The ends were cut back, 6 bases at V and 1 base at J, with 9 bases in the middle. Germline CDR1 is MGHDK and CDR2 is SYGVNS. Written as DNA, the CDR3 is TGTGCCAGCAGGGGGGGAGGCCAAGAGACCCAGTACTTC. Protein sequence: CASRGGGQETQYF.

The V call is TRBV24-1, the J call TRBJ2-2; TRBD2 matches 9 bases. CDR3 size: 18 residues. Germline lookup yields CDR1 KGHDR and CDR2 SFDVKD. V shed 4 bases and J 4 bases; nucleotides not matched to a gene: 12. The CDR3 reads CATSEYPGAGGFTGELFF. CDR3 DNA: TGTGCCACCAGTGAGTATCCCGGAGCGGGAGGCTTCACCGGGGAGCTGTTTTTT.